Detailed here is one TCR beta chain. The sample comes from a study of blood T cell repertoires in COVID-19. Study at large: Sample material is recorded as cDNA or gDNA derived from T cells, B-cell-depleted T cells, or PBMCs.

The CDR3 runs 15 residues. Looked up from germline, CDR1 is MNHEY and CDR2 is SMNVEV (reference sequence). V lost 5 bases and J 10 bases, leaving 18 bases between the germline ends. Original data processing: Estimated nucleated cell counts came from reference gene primer amplification. TCRdb keeps only in-frame clones here, not all; method: immunoSEQ multiplex PCR. V and J calls and clone size are copied from that table; D and trimming were computed from the DNA. The data show more than 85,000 clones, 75% to 85% seen once. This sequence joins TRBV27 and TRBJ1-6; tentatively, D is TRBD1 (5 bases). The receptor comes from a man aged 60-69 years with acute or convalescent COVID-19. The sequencing sample was made of peripheral blood. CDR3 sequence (DNA): TGTGCCAGCAGTCTCGGGACGGTAGCGGGGTCACCCCTCCACTTT. Translating gives CASSLGTVAGSPLHF.